This T cell receptor beta chain appears in the sequencing data of a study of post-analysis software for immune sequencing data. The study, taken as a whole, reports: Controls had significantly higher normalized Chao1 diversity than multiple sclerosis patients. Patients carried roughly 5 TRBV segments more frequently than controls did, and TRBV5-6, TRBV5-1 and TRBV20-1 were among them.

Carried by the TCR beta cDNA libraries were unique molecular identifiers. The T cell input of roughly 0.95 to 10 million gave about half a million cDNA molecules. Each CDR3 protein gets one entry after TCRdb re-called the PCR reads with MiXCR. Among about 770,000 distinct CDR3 sequences listed, approximately 44% were seen once. This clonotype was seen more than once but under ten times. Its antigen remains unidentified. Per germline, CDR1 MNHEY and CDR2 SVGAGI. After removal of 4 bases from V and 1 base from J, the junction contained 19 bases not matched to a gene. The CDR3 is made up of 20 amino acids.

The chain combines TRBV6-5 with TRBJ2-5; 9 bases align to TRBD2. The sequenced material came from blood. This sequence was found in a girl aged 10-17 years with multiple sclerosis. The CDR3 coding sequence is TGTGCCAGCAGTTCCAACTCTTGGGTAGCGGGAGCCCTTCCCCAAGAGACCCAGTACTTC. This sequence encodes CASSSNSWVAGALPQETQYF.